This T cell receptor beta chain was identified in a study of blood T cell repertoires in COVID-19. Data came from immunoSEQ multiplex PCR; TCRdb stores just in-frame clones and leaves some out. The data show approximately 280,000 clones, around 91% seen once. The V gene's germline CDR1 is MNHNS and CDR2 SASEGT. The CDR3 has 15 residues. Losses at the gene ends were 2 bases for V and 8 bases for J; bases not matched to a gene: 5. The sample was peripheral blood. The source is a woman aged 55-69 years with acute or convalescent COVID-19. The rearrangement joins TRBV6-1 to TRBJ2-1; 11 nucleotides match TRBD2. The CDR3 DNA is TGTGCCAGCAGTGAATCTAGCGGGGGGAAGGATGAGCAGTTCTTC. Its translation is CASSESSGGKDEQFF.